The 31 T cell receptor beta chains presented below share a single source sample, sequenced in a study of blood T cell repertoires in COVID-19. Profiling relied on immunoSEQ multiplex PCR, and the TCRdb table lists in-frame clones only, not all of them. Of 260,000 or so clones listed, around 90% are singletons. The sequencing input was peripheral blood. All receptors derive from a human donor in a cohort sampled during active COVID-19.

This rearrangement joins TRBV7-6 to TRBJ2-3; 11 positions match TRBD1. This CDR3 has 17 amino acids. Looked up from germline, CDR1 is SGHVS and CDR2 is FNYEAQ. The V gene end was trimmed by 0 bases and the J gene end by 10 bases; junction bases not matched to a gene: 12. CDR3 loop: CASSLAVGTGGVRAQYF. For the CDR3, the DNA is TGTGCCAGCAGCTTAGCAGTCGGGACAGGGGGGGTTAGGGCGCAGTATTTT.

The chain links TRBV5-1 to TRBJ2-7; tentative D call: TRBD2 (6 bases). Trimming took 4 bases from V and 5 from J, leaving 25 bases between them. The CDR3 is made up of 17 amino acids. Germline CDR1 SGHRS, CDR2 YFSETQ. Written as DNA, the CDR3 is TGCGCCAGCAGCCCCTACCGCAGTGGAGGGAGTGATAACGAGCAGTACTTC. Its translation is CASSPYRSGGSDNEQYF.

V usage is TRBV7-2 and J usage is TRBJ2-7, with 9 bases matching TRBD1. Germline values: CDR1 SGHTA, CDR2 FQGNSA. Losses at the gene ends were 5 bases for V and 4 bases for J; bases not matched to a gene: 6. The CDR3 extends over 14 amino acids. CDR3 nucleotide sequence: TGTGCCAGCAGCCTAAGACAGGGGGGGTACGAGCAGTACTTC. Protein sequence: CASSLRQGGYEQYF.

CDR3 in amino acids: CASSLAGRTFYTF. In nucleotides, the CDR3 is TGTGCCAGCAGTTTGGCGGGACGGACCTTCTACACCTTC. The chain employs TRBV6-2 or TRBV6-3 and TRBJ1-2; TRBD1 might be the D (5 bases). Deletions cut 4 bases from V and 10 bases from J, with 16 bases between. Germline CDR1 and CDR2: MNHEY and SVGEGT. CDR3 size: 13 residues.

The chain joins TRBV11-2 to TRBJ2-4, with 14 bases fitting TRBD2. This CDR3 contains 18 residues. Germline V lookup: CDR1 SGHAT, CDR2 FQNNGV. V dropped 2 bases and J dropped 6; count of bases not matched to a gene: 9. The CDR3 region has the DNA TGTGCCAGCAGCTTATCGGGACTAGCGGGGGCCGGCGGAAACATTCAGTACTTC. Its translation is CASSLSGLAGAGGNIQYF.

The J gene is TRBJ2-7, the V gene TRBV5-1; D remains unclear. Deletions cut 3 bases from V and 0 bases from J, with 4 bases between. CDR1 SGHRS and CDR2 YFSETQ come from the germline V gene. The CDR3 length is 12 residues. CDR3 sequence reads: CASSSHSYEQYF. CDR3 DNA sequence: TGCGCCAGCAGCTCCCACTCCTACGAGCAGTACTTC.

The V gene is TRBV7-2, the J gene TRBJ2-5; 7 bases agree with TRBD2. Germline CDR1 reads SGHTA; CDR2 reads FQGNSA. V gave up 4 bases and J gave up 3 bases; unmatched junction bases: 11. The CDR3 has 16 residues. The CDR3 spells CASSSGGGRGKETQYF. DNA for the CDR3: TGTGCCAGCAGCTCCGGGGGAGGGAGGGGAAAAGAGACCCAGTACTTC. The full variable domain, its missing parts supplied by reference TRBV7-2 and TRBJ2-5, is GAGVSQSPSNKVTEKGKDVELRCDPISGHTALYWYRQSLGQGLEFLIYFQGNSAPDKSGLPSDRFSAERTGGSVSTLTIQRTQQEDSAVYLCASSSGGGRGKETQYFGPGTRLLVL.

The rearrangement uses TRBV4-3 and TRBJ2-2, with D possibly being TRBD1 (6 bases). With 4 bases removed from V and 5 bases from J, the gap between germline ends came to 20 bases. The CDR3 sequence is 17 residues long. Germline V gene lookup returns CDR1 LGHNA and CDR2 YSLEER. The CDR3 coding sequence is TGCGCCAGCAGCCTTGGACAGAGGGAACTTGGAACCGGGGAGCTGTTTTTT. Its protein product is CASSLGQRELGTGELFF.

This rearrangement joins TRBV30 to TRBJ1-6; TRBD1 matches 8 bases. The CDR3 runs 13 residues. Per the germline V gene, CDR1 is GTSNPN and CDR2 is SVGIG (reference sequence). V dropped 4 bases and J dropped 13; count of bases not matched to a gene: 9. CDR3 DNA sequence: TGTGCCTGGACAGGGGGCGGTGATCGGCCCCTCCACTTT. Its protein is CAWTGGGDRPLHF.

This clone was observed a few times. The chain couples TRBV6-2 or TRBV6-3 to TRBJ2-7, with TRBD1 matching 8 bases. With 2 bases clipped from V and 5 bases from J, the junction kept 8 bases outside the gene matches. In germline, CDR1 is MNHEY, CDR2 SVGEGT. The length of the CDR3 is 15 residues. This CDR3 reads CASSYPRGRVHEQYF. The DNA for the CDR3 is TGTGCCAGCAGTTACCCCAGGGGGCGAGTTCACGAGCAGTACTTC.

The chain recombines TRBV5-6 with TRBJ1-3; 9 bases line up with TRBD1. CDR1 SGHDT and CDR2 YYEEEE come from the germline V gene. The CDR3 contains 13 residues. J lost 7 bases, V lost 4 bases, and 3 bases had no gene match. The CDR3 DNA sequence: TGTGCCAGCAGCGTACAGGGGGCGAACACCATATATTTT. It specifies CASSVQGANTIYF.

V and J are TRBV5-1 and TRBJ1-5, with 7 bases that match TRBD1. Germline assignment: CDR1 SGHRS and CDR2 YFSETQ. This CDR3 comprises 16 residues. V lost 0 bases to trimming and J lost 1 base; unmatched junction nucleotides: 4. The CDR3 spells CASSLGQTGSNQPQHF. The CDR3 nucleotides are TGCGCCAGCAGCTTGGGGCAGACAGGGAGCAATCAGCCCCAGCATTTT.

The V and J genes are TRBV28 and TRBJ2-1; tentatively, D is TRBD2 (5 bases). Germline V lookup: CDR1 MDHEN, CDR2 SYDVKM. Between the trimmed V and J ends, which lost 5 bases and 7 bases, there was a span of 12 bases. The CDR3 totals 13 residues. This chain's CDR3 is CASSKRSTNEQFF. CDR3 DNA: TGTGCCAGCAGTAAGCGGTCGACAAATGAGCAGTTCTTC. The full variable domain, with the rest looked up from reference TRBV28 and TRBJ2-1, is DVKVTQSSRYLVKRTGEKVFLECVQDMDHENMFWYRQDPGLGLRLIYFSYDVKMKEKGDIPEGYSVSREKKERFSLILESASTNQTSMYLCASSKRSTNEQFFGPGTRLTVL.

A few counts support this clone. V usage is TRBV9 and J usage is TRBJ2-1; no clear D gene. CDR3 length equals 11 residues. CDR1 and CDR2 (germline): SGDLS, YYNGEE. Trimming shortened V by 0 bases and J by 7 bases, and 2 bases separated the two germline ends. CDR3 sequence: CASSVANEQFF. CDR3 nucleotides: TGTGCCAGCAGCGTAGCTAATGAGCAGTTCTTC.

This clone was counted between two and nine times. V and J are TRBV7-9 and TRBJ1-1; possibly TRBD1 for D (5 bases). The CDR3 covers 12 residues. The germline CDR1 and CDR2 sequences are SEHNR and FQNEAQ (reference sequence). The V end lost 2 bases, the J end lost 7 bases, and 8 bases lay between the germline ends. CDR3 amino acids: CASSLSQGEAFF. The CDR3 DNA is TGTGCCAGCAGCTTAAGCCAGGGTGAAGCTTTCTTT.

This rearrangement joins TRBV4-3 to TRBJ2-1, with 8 bases identical to TRBD1. Trimming took 0 bases from V and 14 from J; bases not matched to a gene: 3. This CDR3 is built from 12 residues. Germline V lookup: CDR1 LGHNA, CDR2 YSLEER. This CDR3 reads CASSQDRTGKFF. For the CDR3, the DNA is TGCGCCAGCAGCCAAGATAGGACAGGGAAGTTCTTC.

V gene TRBV19 combines with J gene TRBJ1-1, with D perhaps matching TRBD1 (5 bases). V was clipped by 8 bases and J by 0 bases, with 10 bases between them. Germline V gene data show CDR1 as LNHDA and CDR2 as SQIVND (reference sequence). This CDR3 has 13 residues. CDR3 in DNA: TGTGCCAGTCAAGACAGCCTGAACACTGAAGCTTTCTTT. Translated, it gives CASQDSLNTEAFF.

This chain uses TRBV7-9 with TRBJ2-7, with 7 bases matching TRBD1. This CDR3 has 16 residues. V was pared by 4 bases and J by 0 bases, with 9 bases of the junction left unmatched. The germline V gene encodes CDR1 SEHNR and CDR2 FQNEAQ (reference sequence). The CDR3 nucleotides read TGTGCCAGCAGCTCACAGACAGGGATCAGCTCCTACGAGCAGTACTTC. It specifies CASSSQTGISSYEQYF.

Remarks on this clone: The sample carries other DNA sequences with the same CDR3. This chain uses TRBV30 with TRBJ1-5, with D maybe TRBD1 (6 bases). V was shortened by 2 bases and J by 4 bases, with 9 bases between the two germline ends. From germline, CDR1 is GTSNPN and CDR2 SVGIG (reference sequence). The CDR3 loop spans 13 amino acids. This chain's CDR3 is CAWSLQGNQPQHF. DNA of the CDR3: TGTGCCTGGAGTCTACAGGGAAATCAGCCCCAGCATTTT.

The V gene is TRBV9, the J gene TRBJ1-3; no clear D. Germline lookup yields CDR1 SGDLS and CDR2 YYNGEE. V was shortened by 4 bases and J by 8 bases, with 13 bases between the two germline ends. The CDR3 totals 13 residues. CDR3 in DNA: TGTGCCAGCAGCCCCACTTGGGCTGACACCATATATTTT. It yields the protein CASSPTWADTIYF.

This clone was picked up a small number of times. This chain connects TRBV6-5 to TRBJ1-2; TRBD1 matches 9 bases. This CDR3 is built from 14 residues. Germline V lookup: CDR1 MNHEY, CDR2 SVGAGI. The V gene end was trimmed by 2 bases and the J gene end by 2 bases; junction bases not matched to a gene: 0. The CDR3 reads CASSYGTGNYGYTF. The CDR3 nucleotides are TGTGCCAGCAGTTACGGGACAGGGAACTATGGCTACACCTTC.

This chain links TRBV30 with TRBJ1-1; D might be TRBD1 (6 bases). This CDR3 spans 14 amino acids. Germline values: CDR1 GTSNPN, CDR2 SVGIG (reference sequence). V lost 4 bases, J lost 5 bases, and 17 bases lay in between. DNA of the CDR3: TGTGCCTGGATTAGGACAGCAAGGGAAACTGAAGCTTTCTTT. This sequence encodes CAWIRTARETEAFF.

The chain is built from TRBV9 and TRBJ1-5, with 8 bases that match TRBD1. V gave up 3 bases and J gave up 6 bases; unmatched junction bases: 5. The CDR3 has 14 amino acids. Per the germline V gene, CDR1 is SGDLS and CDR2 is YYNGEE. DNA for the CDR3: TGTGCCAGCAGCGGCGGACAGGGCGCTCAGCCCCAGCATTTT. It is translated as CASSGGQGAQPQHF.

This chain links TRBV18 with TRBJ1-2; D gene uncertain. The CDR3 extends over 15 amino acids. Germline V CDR1 and CDR2: KGHSH, LQKENI. Trimming stripped 2 bases from V and 8 bases from J, with 18 bases between. CDR3 in amino acids: CASSPMEDSARGYTF. The CDR3 DNA reads TGTGCCAGCTCACCAATGGAGGATTCCGCACGGGGCTACACCTTC.

This rearrangement joins TRBV2 to TRBJ2-6, with a tentative D call TRBD1 (6 bases). Germline CDR1 reads SNHLY; CDR2 reads FYNNEI. With 6 bases removed from V and 0 bases from J, the gap between germline ends came to 12 bases. The CDR3 covers 16 residues. The CDR3 DNA is TGTGCCAGCAGCCCGGACAGCCCCTCTGGGGCCAACGTCCTGACTTTC. This encodes CASSPDSPSGANVLTF.

The rearrangement joins TRBV9 to TRBJ2-2; 8 bases are a match to TRBD2. This CDR3 region has 15 residues. CDR1 and CDR2 (germline): SGDLS, YYNGEE. The V and J ends lost 1 base and 1 base, in that order; junction bases with no gene match: 0. Written as DNA, the CDR3 is TGTGCCAGCAGCGTACTAGCGGGGAACACCGGGGAGCTGTTTTTT. Protein sequence: CASSVLAGNTGELFF.

The gene calls are TRBV10-2 and TRBJ2-5; D perhaps matches TRBD2 (6 bases). Germline CDR1 is WSHSY and CDR2 is SAAADI. This CDR3 has 13 residues. Deletions cut 7 bases from V and 3 bases from J, with 12 bases between. The CDR3 reads CASMGGTKETQYF. In nucleotides, the CDR3 is TGCGCCAGCATGGGGGGAACTAAAGAGACCCAGTACTTC.

The rearrangement links TRBV6-5 to TRBJ2-7; TRBD2 matches at 9 bases. Trimming removed 0 bases from V and 3 bases from J; junction bases left unmatched: 3. The CDR3 contains 15 residues. Per germline, CDR1 MNHEY and CDR2 SVGAGI. The CDR3 nucleotides are TGTGCCAGCAGTTACTCGCGCGGGAGGGGCTACGAGCAGTACTTC. Translation: CASSYSRGRGYEQYF.

V usage is TRBV30 and J usage is TRBJ2-5; D is uncertain. The CDR3 has 13 residues. The V end lost 2 bases, the J end lost 2 bases, and 9 bases lay between the germline ends. CDR1 is GTSNPN, CDR2 SVGIG, per germline (reference sequence). The CDR3 is CAWSILKQETQYF. The CDR3 DNA reads as TGTGCCTGGAGTATACTCAAACAAGAGACCCAGTACTTC.

The chain links TRBV7-2 to TRBJ2-5; possible D gene TRBD2, 6 bases. The CDR3 runs to 15 residues. In germline, CDR1 is SGHTA, CDR2 FQGNSA. V was pared by 3 bases and J by 4 bases, with 15 bases between. Here the CDR3 reads CASSFERENRETQYF. The CDR3 DNA sequence: TGTGCCAGCAGCTTCGAACGGGAGAATAGAGAGACCCAGTACTTC.

This clone was seen a few times. The chain couples TRBV27 to TRBJ2-2; D is ambiguous. V was pared by 5 bases and J by 0 bases, with 4 bases between. The CDR3 consists of 13 residues. Germline CDR1 reads MNHEY; CDR2 reads SMNVEV (reference sequence). The chain's CDR3 is CASSRTNTGELFF. The CDR3 bases are TGTGCCAGCAGTCGTACGAACACCGGGGAGCTGTTTTTT.